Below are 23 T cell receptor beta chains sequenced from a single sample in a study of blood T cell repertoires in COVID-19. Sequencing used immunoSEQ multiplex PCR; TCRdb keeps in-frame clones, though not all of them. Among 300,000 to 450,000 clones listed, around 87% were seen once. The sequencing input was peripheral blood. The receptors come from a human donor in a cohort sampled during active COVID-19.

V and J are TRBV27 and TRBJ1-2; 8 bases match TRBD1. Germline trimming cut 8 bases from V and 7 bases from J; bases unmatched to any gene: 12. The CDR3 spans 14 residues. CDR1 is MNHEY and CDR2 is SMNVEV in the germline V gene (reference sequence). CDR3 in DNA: TGTGCCAGCGGACCAGGGGGCGTGTGGTTTGGCTACACCTTC. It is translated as CASGPGGVWFGYTF.

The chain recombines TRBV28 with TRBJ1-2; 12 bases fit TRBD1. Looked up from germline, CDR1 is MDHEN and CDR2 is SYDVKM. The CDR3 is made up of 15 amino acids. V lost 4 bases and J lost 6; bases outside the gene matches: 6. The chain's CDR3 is CASSSPGQGADGYTF. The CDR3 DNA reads TGTGCCAGCAGTTCCCCGGGACAGGGGGCGGATGGCTACACCTTC.

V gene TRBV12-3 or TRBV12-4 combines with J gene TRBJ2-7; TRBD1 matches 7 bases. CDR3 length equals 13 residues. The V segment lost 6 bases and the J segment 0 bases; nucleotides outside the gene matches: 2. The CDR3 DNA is TGTGCCAGCAGCTGGGACAGCTCCTACGAGCAGTACTTC. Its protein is CASSWDSSYEQYF.

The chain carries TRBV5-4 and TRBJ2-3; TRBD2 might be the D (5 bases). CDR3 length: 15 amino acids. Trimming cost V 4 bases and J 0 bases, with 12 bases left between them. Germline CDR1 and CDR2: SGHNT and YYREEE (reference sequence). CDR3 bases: TGTGCCAGCAGCCGAGAGGGAACTAGCACAGATACGCAGTATTTT. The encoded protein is CASSREGTSTDTQYF.

Written as DNA, the CDR3 is TGTGCTATCGCAGAGGGTGATAATGAAAAACTGTTTTTT. Its translation is CAIAEGDNEKLFF. The rearrangement joins TRBV10-3 to TRBJ1-4; unclear D gene. This CDR3 is 13 amino acids long. The germline V gene has CDR1 ENHRY and CDR2 SYGVKD.

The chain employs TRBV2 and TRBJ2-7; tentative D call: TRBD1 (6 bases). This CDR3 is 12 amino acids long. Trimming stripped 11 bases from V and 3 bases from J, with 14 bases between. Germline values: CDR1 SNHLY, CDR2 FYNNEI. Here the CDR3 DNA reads TGTGCCTCCCGGACAGTGAACTACGAGCAGTACTTC. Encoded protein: CASRTVNYEQYF. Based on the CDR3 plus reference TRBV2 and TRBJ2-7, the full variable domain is EPEVTQTPSHQVTQMGQEVILRCVPISNHLYFYWYRQILGQKVEFLVSFYNNEISEKSEIFDDQFSVERPDGSNFTLKIRSTKLEDSAMYFCASRTVNYEQYFGPGTRLTVT.

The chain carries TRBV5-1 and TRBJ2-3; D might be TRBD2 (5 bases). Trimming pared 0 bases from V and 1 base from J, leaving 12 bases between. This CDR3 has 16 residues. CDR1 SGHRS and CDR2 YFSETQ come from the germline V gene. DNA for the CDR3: TGCGCCAGCAGCTTGGCCCGGGAAGCGGGCACAGATACGCAGTATTTT. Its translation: CASSLAREAGTDTQYF.

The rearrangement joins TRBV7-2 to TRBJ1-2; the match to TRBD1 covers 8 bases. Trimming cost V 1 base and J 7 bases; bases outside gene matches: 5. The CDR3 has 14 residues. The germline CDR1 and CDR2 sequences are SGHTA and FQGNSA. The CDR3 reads CASSLDRTGLGYTF. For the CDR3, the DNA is TGTGCCAGCAGCTTAGACAGGACAGGGCTTGGCTACACCTTC. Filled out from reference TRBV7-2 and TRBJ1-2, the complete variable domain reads GAGVSQSPSNKVTEKGKDVELRCDPISGHTALYWYRQSLGQGLEFLIYFQGNSAPDKSGLPSDRFSAERTGGSVSTLTIQRTQQEDSAVYLCASSLDRTGLGYTFGSGTRLTVV.

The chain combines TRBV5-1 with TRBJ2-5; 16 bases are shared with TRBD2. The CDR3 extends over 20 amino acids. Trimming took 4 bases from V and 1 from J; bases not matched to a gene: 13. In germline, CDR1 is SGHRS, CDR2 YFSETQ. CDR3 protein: CASSITGLAGGPPTQETQYF. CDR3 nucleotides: TGCGCCAGCAGCATAACGGGACTAGCGGGGGGGCCGCCCACCCAAGAGACCCAGTACTTC.

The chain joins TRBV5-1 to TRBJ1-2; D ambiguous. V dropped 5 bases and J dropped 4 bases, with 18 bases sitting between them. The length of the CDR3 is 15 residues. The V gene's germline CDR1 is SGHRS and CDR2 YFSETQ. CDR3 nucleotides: TGCGCCAGCAGTCAAGGAGCAGAAGACCTCTATGGCTACACCTTC. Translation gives CASSQGAEDLYGYTF.

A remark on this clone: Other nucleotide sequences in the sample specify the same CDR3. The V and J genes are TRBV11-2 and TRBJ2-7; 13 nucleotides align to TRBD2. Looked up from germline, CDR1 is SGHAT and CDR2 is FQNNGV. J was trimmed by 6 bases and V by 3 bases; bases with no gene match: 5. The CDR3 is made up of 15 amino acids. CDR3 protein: CASSFTGTSGTEQYF. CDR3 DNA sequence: TGTGCCAGCAGCTTTACCGGGACTAGCGGGACCGAGCAGTACTTC.

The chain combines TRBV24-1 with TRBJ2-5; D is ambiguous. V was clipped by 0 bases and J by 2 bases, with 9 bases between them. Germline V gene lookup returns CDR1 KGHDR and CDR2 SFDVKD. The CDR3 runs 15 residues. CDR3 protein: CATSDLGAPQETQYF. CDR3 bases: TGTGCCACCAGTGATTTGGGAGCCCCTCAAGAGACCCAGTACTTC.

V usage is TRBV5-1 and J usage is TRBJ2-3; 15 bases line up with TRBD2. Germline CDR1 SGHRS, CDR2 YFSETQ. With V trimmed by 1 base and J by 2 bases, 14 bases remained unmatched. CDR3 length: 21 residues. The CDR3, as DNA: TGCGCCAGCAGCTTGAGGCCGGGACTAGCGGGGGGAGCGGACCTCACAGATACGCAGTATTTT. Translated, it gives CASSLRPGLAGGADLTDTQYF.

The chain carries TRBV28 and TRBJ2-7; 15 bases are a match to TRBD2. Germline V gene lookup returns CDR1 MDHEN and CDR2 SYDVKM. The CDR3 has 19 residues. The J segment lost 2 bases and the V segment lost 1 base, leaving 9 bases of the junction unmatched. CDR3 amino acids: CASSLFPGLAGGPAYEQYF. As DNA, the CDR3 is TGTGCCAGCAGTTTATTTCCGGGACTAGCGGGAGGACCAGCCTACGAGCAGTACTTC.

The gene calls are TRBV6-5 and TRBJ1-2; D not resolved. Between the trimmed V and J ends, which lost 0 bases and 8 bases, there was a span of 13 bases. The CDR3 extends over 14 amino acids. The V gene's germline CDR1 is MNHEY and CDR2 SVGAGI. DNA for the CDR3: TGTGCCAGCAGTTACTCCGAGGGCGCGAAGGGCTACACCTTC. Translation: CASSYSEGAKGYTF.

The CDR3 spells CALTPGARTQYF. The CDR3 DNA reads TGTGCCCTCACCCCAGGTGCGCGGACCCAGTACTTC. The chain carries TRBV19 and TRBJ2-5; D gene unclear. Trimming removed 11 bases at V and 7 bases at J, with 17 bases between. This CDR3 has 12 amino acids. The germline gives CDR1 LNHDA, CDR2 SQIVND (reference sequence).

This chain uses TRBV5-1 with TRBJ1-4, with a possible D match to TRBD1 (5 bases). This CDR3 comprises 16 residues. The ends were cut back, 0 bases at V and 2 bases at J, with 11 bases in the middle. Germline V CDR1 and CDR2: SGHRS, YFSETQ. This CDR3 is CASSLAKGPTNEKLFF. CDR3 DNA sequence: TGCGCCAGCAGCTTGGCCAAGGGGCCGACTAATGAAAAACTGTTTTTT.

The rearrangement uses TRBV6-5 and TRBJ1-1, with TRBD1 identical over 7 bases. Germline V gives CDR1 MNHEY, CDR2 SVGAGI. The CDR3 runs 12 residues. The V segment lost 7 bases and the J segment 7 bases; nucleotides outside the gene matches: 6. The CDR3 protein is CASMPGTDEAFF. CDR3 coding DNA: TGTGCCAGCATGCCCGGGACAGATGAAGCTTTCTTT.

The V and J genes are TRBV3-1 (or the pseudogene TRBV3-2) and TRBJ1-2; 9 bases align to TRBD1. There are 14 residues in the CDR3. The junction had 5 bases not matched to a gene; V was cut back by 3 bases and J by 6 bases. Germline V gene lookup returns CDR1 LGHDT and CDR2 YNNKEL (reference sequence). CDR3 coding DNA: TGTGCCAGCAGCCAGGACAGGGGAGGGGATGGCTACACCTTC. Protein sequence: CASSQDRGGDGYTF.

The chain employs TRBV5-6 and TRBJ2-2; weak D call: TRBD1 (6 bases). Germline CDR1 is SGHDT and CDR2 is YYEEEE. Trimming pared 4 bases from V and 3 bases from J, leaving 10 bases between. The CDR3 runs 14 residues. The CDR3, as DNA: TGTGCCAGCAGCCGAGGACAGTACACCGGGGAGCTGTTTTTT. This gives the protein CASSRGQYTGELFF.

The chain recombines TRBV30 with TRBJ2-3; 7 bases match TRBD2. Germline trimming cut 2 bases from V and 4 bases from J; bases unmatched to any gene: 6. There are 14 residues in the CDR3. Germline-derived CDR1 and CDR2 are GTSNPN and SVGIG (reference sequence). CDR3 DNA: TGTGCCTGGAGTCGGAGCGGGATGGCAGATACGCAGTATTTT. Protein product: CAWSRSGMADTQYF.

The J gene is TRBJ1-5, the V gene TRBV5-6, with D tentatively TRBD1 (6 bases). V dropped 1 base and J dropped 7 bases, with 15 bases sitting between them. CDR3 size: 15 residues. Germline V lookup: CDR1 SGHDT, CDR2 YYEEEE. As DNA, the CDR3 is TGTGCCAGCAGCTTGTGGGTTCGCAGGGGACAGCCCCAGCATTTT. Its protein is CASSLWVRRGQPQHF.

The CDR3 nucleotides read TGTGCCAGTGCCCTCACGACAGGGGGCCTTACTGAAGCTTTCTTT. Protein: CASALTTGGLTEAFF. The chain carries TRBV19 and TRBJ1-1; 10 positions match TRBD1. The V gene end was trimmed by 8 bases and the J gene end by 5 bases; junction bases not matched to a gene: 11. The length of the CDR3 is 15 residues. Per germline, CDR1 LNHDA and CDR2 SQIVND (reference sequence).